One sample yielded the 20 T cell receptor beta chains listed below, sequenced in a study of T cells after yellow fever vaccination. TCRdb re-called the 5' RACE reads through MiXCR, storing one row per CDR3 protein. The top ten clones hold 20% to 25% of a sample with around 53,000 distinct CDR3 sequences, approximately 7% of them seen once. Material: CD8+ T cells not binding an NS4B(214-222) dextramer, sorted from PBMCs, obtained more than 40 days after the first yellow fever vaccination. These receptors all stem from a man in his late teens or twenties who received the YFV17D yellow fever vaccine.

This clonotype was observed a handful of times. V gene TRBV28 combines with J gene TRBJ2-7; possibly TRBD2 for D (5 bases). Deletions cut 6 bases from V and 1 base from J, with 10 bases between. The germline CDR1 and CDR2 sequences are MDHEN and SYDVKM. CDR3 length: 13 residues. For the CDR3, the DNA is TGTGCCAGCAGCTCCCGAGGGTCCTACGAGCAGTACGTC. Its protein is CASSSRGSYEQYV.

The rearrangement uses TRBV4-1 and TRBJ2-6; D tentatively fits TRBD1 or TRBD2 (5 bases each). This CDR3 region has 21 residues. CDR1 and CDR2 from the germline V gene are MGHRA and YSYEKL. V was trimmed by 0 bases and J by 2 bases, leaving 23 bases between them. CDR3 coding DNA: TGCGCCAGCAGCCAAGATCTCCCCGGGACCGTTTTAGGGGCTGGGGCCAACGTCCTGACTTTC. Translating gives CASSQDLPGTVLGAGANVLTF.

A word on this clonotype: A read error may explain this, as a much larger clone is one base away. V gene TRBV7-9 combines with J gene TRBJ2-2; a weak D match, TRBD1 (5 bases). CDR3 length equals 15 residues. The germline gives CDR1 SEHNR, CDR2 FQNEAQ (reference sequence). With 6 bases removed from V and 1 base from J, the gap between germline ends came to 12 bases. CDR3 nucleotides: TGTGCCAGCAGGGGGCCATATGAGAACACCGGGGAGCTGTTTTTT. As protein: CASRGPYENTGELFF.

About this clonotype: Given a much more abundant clone one base away, this may be a read error. The V gene is TRBV5-4, the J gene TRBJ2-1; D unclear. The germline V gene encodes CDR1 SGHNT and CDR2 YYREEE (reference sequence). The CDR3 has 12 residues. The CDR3 DNA sequence: TGTGCCAGCAGATTGGGGTCCAATGAGCAGTTCTTC. Protein: CASRLGSNEQFF. Complete variable domain (other parts from reference TRBV5-4 and TRBJ2-1): ETGVTQSPTHLIKTRGQQVTLRCSSQSGHNTVSWYQQALGQGPQFIFQYYREEENGRGNFPPRFSGLQFPNYSSELNVNALELDDSALYLCASRLGSNEQFFGPGTRLTVL.

This clonotype was recorded at least ten times. V usage is TRBV12-3 or TRBV12-4 and J usage is TRBJ1-1, with 7 nucleotides matching TRBD1. CDR3 length: 13 amino acids. V shed 7 bases, J shed 5 bases, and the junction held 7 bases outside the gene matches. The CDR3 protein is CASTLAGGTEAFF. DNA of the CDR3: TGTGCCAGCACCCTAGCAGGGGGAACTGAAGCTTTCTTT.

This clonotype was seen a few times. The chain carries TRBV29-1 and TRBJ2-1, with TRBD2 matching 11 bases. The CDR3 is 16 amino acids. The germline V gene has CDR1 SQVTM and CDR2 ANQGSEA. V lost 1 base to trimming and J lost 8 bases; unmatched junction nucleotides: 10. The CDR3 reads CSVEAALAGGVDEQFF. The CDR3, as DNA: TGCAGCGTTGAAGCGGCGCTAGCGGGGGGAGTCGATGAGCAGTTCTTC.

This clonotype was detected many times. The chain has TRBV6-2 or TRBV6-3 and TRBJ1-5; 7 nucleotides match TRBD1. Germline loops: CDR1 MNHEY, CDR2 SVGEGT. The CDR3 is 15 amino acids. With V trimmed by 2 bases and J by 1 base, 2 bases remained unmatched. In nucleotides, the CDR3 is TGTGCCAGCAGTTACCAGGGGGGAAGCAATCAGCCCCAGCATTTT. Translating gives CASSYQGGSNQPQHF.

This clonotype was observed many times. V and J are TRBV4-3 and TRBJ2-1; D ambiguous. Germline CDR1 reads LGHNA; CDR2 reads YSLEER. Trimming stripped 1 base from V and 5 bases from J, with 3 bases between. This CDR3 comprises 12 residues. CDR3 in DNA: TGCGCCAGCAGCCAAGGGAACAATGAGCAGTTCTTC. Residues: CASSQGNNEQFF.

Many counts were recorded for this clonotype. V gene TRBV7-9 combines with J gene TRBJ2-5, with D unresolved. The CDR3 is 11 amino acids. V was trimmed by 4 bases and J by 3 bases, leaving 3 bases between them. The germline CDR1 and CDR2 sequences are SEHNR and FQNEAQ (reference sequence). This CDR3 is CASSSKETQYF. The CDR3 nucleotides read TGTGCCAGCAGCTCAAAAGAGACCCAGTACTTC.

This clonotype came up many times. The chain links TRBV12-3 or TRBV12-4 to TRBJ2-3; D ambiguous. CDR3 length: 14 amino acids. Trimming cost V 3 bases and J 0 bases, with 7 bases left between them. The CDR3 loop reads CASSFERSTDTQYF. The CDR3 DNA reads as TGTGCCAGCAGTTTCGAACGTAGCACAGATACGCAGTATTTT.

This clonotype was seen only a few times. This sequence joins TRBV5-7 and TRBJ2-7, with no clear D. TRBV5-7 is reported as an ORF; its role is uncertain. The CDR3 totals 12 residues. V lost 4 bases to trimming and J lost 1 base, with 6 bases between them. This CDR3 is CASSTASYEQYV. Here the CDR3 DNA reads TGTGCCAGCAGCACCGCTTCCTACGAGCAGTACGTC.

This chain uses TRBV11-2 with TRBJ2-7; D possibly corresponds to TRBD1 (6 bases). Germline V gives CDR1 SGHAT, CDR2 FQNNGV. V was trimmed by 3 bases and J by 3 bases, leaving 27 bases between them. The CDR3 contains 19 residues. The CDR3 is CASSLRGAGELRTLYEQYV. CDR3 sequence (DNA): TGTGCCAGCAGCTTGAGGGGAGCAGGGGAGCTCCGTACCCTCTACGAGCAGTACGTC.

The V gene is TRBV4-1, the J gene TRBJ2-2; TRBD1 aligns across 8 bases. The CDR3 spans 16 residues. The germline gives CDR1 MGHRA, CDR2 YSYEKL. The V segment lost 5 bases and the J segment 2 bases; nucleotides outside the gene matches: 7. The DNA of the CDR3 is TGCGCCAGCAGCACCTGGACAGGGTCTAACACCGGGGAGCTGTTTTTT. Translation gives CASSTWTGSNTGELFF.

This chain links TRBV3-1 with TRBJ2-5; 7 bases are shared with TRBD2. Looked up from germline, CDR1 is LGHDT and CDR2 is YNNKEL (reference sequence). This CDR3 is built from 16 residues. V gave up 3 bases and J gave up 4 bases; unmatched junction bases: 11. The CDR3 protein is CASSQPTREFRETQYF. Here the CDR3 DNA reads TGTGCCAGCAGCCAGCCAACGCGGGAGTTCCGAGAGACCCAGTACTTC.

This clonotype was counted a few times. This rearrangement joins TRBV19 to TRBJ2-3, with D perhaps matching TRBD2 (6 bases). The CDR3 runs 13 residues. The V end was cut by 5 bases, the J end by 6 bases, with 12 bases between. Germline V lookup: CDR1 LNHDA, CDR2 SQIVND (reference sequence). CDR3 in amino acids: CASSPMGGDTQYF. CDR3 nucleotide sequence: TGTGCCAGTAGTCCCATGGGAGGCGATACGCAGTATTTT.

This clonotype occurred a few times. The rearrangement links TRBV6-2 or TRBV6-3 to TRBJ2-7; D perhaps matches TRBD2 (6 bases). Trimming pared 7 bases from V and 4 bases from J, leaving 20 bases between. CDR3 length: 15 residues. Germline CDR1 is MNHEY and CDR2 is SVGEGT. The CDR3 is CASTLSRENKYEQYF. As DNA, the CDR3 is TGTGCCAGCACTTTATCCCGGGAGAATAAATACGAGCAGTACTTC.

The CDR3 DNA is TGTGCCACCAGCCCAGGGACAGGGATCTACGAGCAGTACTTC. The encoded protein is CATSPGTGIYEQYF. The V and J genes are TRBV15 and TRBJ2-7; 9 nucleotides agree with TRBD1. The CDR3 contains 14 residues. Trimming at V came to 5 bases and at J to 3 bases, leaving 5 bases not matched to a gene. Per the germline V gene, CDR1 is LNHNV and CDR2 is YYDKDF (reference sequence).

This clonotype was observed many times. The CDR3 here is CASSDGGASDTQYF. In DNA form, the CDR3 reads TGTGCCAGCAGTGACGGGGGGGCCTCAGATACGCAGTATTTT. The genes are TRBV6-4 and TRBJ2-3; perhaps TRBD2 as D (7 bases). The CDR3 is made up of 14 amino acids. The V end lost 2 bases, the J end lost 4 bases, and 10 bases lay between the germline ends. The germline V gene has CDR1 MRHNA and CDR2 SNTAGT.

The table lists this clonotype with many counts. This chain joins TRBV5-4 and TRBJ2-7; D not certain. The CDR3 totals 13 residues. Germline assignment: CDR1 SGHNT and CDR2 YYREEE (reference sequence). V lost 0 bases and J lost 0, with 4 bases in between. The CDR3 here is CASSLDHSYEQYV. As DNA, the CDR3 is TGTGCCAGCAGCTTGGATCACTCCTACGAGCAGTACGTC.

This clonotype was detected ten times or more. V and J are TRBV12-3 or TRBV12-4 and TRBJ2-7; D gene unclear. The V and J ends lost 2 bases and 2 bases respectively, with 10 bases between them. The CDR3 consists of 14 residues. Here the CDR3 reads CASSLLESTYEQYF. The DNA for the CDR3 is TGTGCCAGCAGTTTATTGGAGAGTACCTACGAGCAGTACTTC.